This note documents a single TCR beta chain sequence. This record comes from a study of blood T cell repertoires in COVID-19. The overall study: The origin of the acute and convalescent COVID-19 samples was the United States, Italy and Spain. T cells, B-cell-depleted T cells, or PBMCs supplied cDNA or gDNA.

Under the authors' procedure: Amplified reference gene primers provided the basis for estimating nucleated cell counts. Produced via immunoSEQ multiplex PCR; TCRdb's table is partial and in-frame only. From that table come the V and J calls and clone size; the DNA was used to work out D and trimming. Of 200,000 to 300,000 clones in the sample, around three quarters are singletons; the top ten hold approximately 3.2%. The CDR3 sequence is 16 residues long. Trimming pared 2 bases from V and 9 bases from J, leaving 23 bases between. Germline V gene lookup returns CDR1 MDHEN and CDR2 SYDVKM. The receptor was derived from a woman at least 80 years old with acute or convalescent COVID-19. The sample was peripheral blood. The chain is built from TRBV28 and TRBJ2-7, with TRBD1 as a possible D gene (6 bases). The chain's CDR3 is CASSLAMPGQSHGQYF. CDR3 sequence (DNA): TGTGCCAGCAGTTTAGCAATGCCGGGACAATCTCACGGGCAGTACTTC.